This passage covers 18 T cell receptor beta chains from one sample sequenced in a study of beta chain features in type 1 diabetes. TCRB transcripts that were expressed got sequenced, as all of the isolated RNA had been reverse transcribed. Clones were sequenced by immunoSEQ multiplex PCR, and TCRdb holds only the in-frame ones, with some missing. The sample holds under 450,000 clones; more than 11% are singletons and the top ten take roughly 0.04%. The sequenced sample was naive CD4+ T cells from blood. These receptor sequences come from a man aged 25-45 years in good health.

The chain uses TRBV6-5 and TRBJ2-3; D is unresolved. There are 14 residues in the CDR3. The germline V and J ends were trimmed by 4 bases and 5 bases, with 13 bases remaining between them. Germline CDR1 MNHEY, CDR2 SVGAGI. The CDR3 region is CASSLVPDRDTQYF. The CDR3 DNA follows: TGTGCCAGCAGTTTAGTCCCAGACCGAGATACGCAGTATTTT.

This clone appeared a few times. The chain links TRBV10-3 to TRBJ2-2; 8 bases match TRBD2. This CDR3 comprises 15 residues. V lost 7 bases and J lost 6; bases outside the gene matches: 10. Looked up from germline, CDR1 is ENHRY and CDR2 is SYGVKD. The CDR3 DNA is TGTGCCATCACCAAGAGCGGGAGTCTGTCCGGGGAGCTGTTTTTT. Protein product: CAITKSGSLSGELFF.

This clone turned up a few times. Other nucleotide sequences in the sample specify the same CDR3. The V call is TRBV10-3, the J call TRBJ2-3; perhaps TRBD2 as D (5 bases). The CDR3 sequence is 12 residues long. The germline gives CDR1 ENHRY, CDR2 SYGVKD. Trimming took 4 bases from V and 3 from J, leaving 5 bases between them. Here the CDR3 reads CAISGGTDTQYF. The CDR3 nucleotides read TGTGCCATCAGTGGAGGGACAGATACGCAGTATTTT.

The genes are TRBV6-5 and TRBJ2-3; D unclear. Germline-derived CDR1 and CDR2 are MNHEY and SVGAGI. CDR3 size: 13 residues. V dropped 8 bases and J dropped 4 bases, with 13 bases sitting between them. CDR3: CASRSQAADTQYF. The CDR3 nucleotides are TGTGCCAGCCGTTCCCAAGCAGCAGATACGCAGTATTTT.

This clone has only a few counts. The rearrangement links TRBV25-1 to TRBJ2-1, with TRBD2 identical over 7 bases. This CDR3 comprises 15 residues. Germline V lookup: CDR1 MGHDK, CDR2 SYGVNS. The V gene end was trimmed by 3 bases and the J gene end by 6 bases; junction bases not matched to a gene: 8. CDR3: CASSENALAANEQFF. CDR3 nucleotides: TGTGCCAGCAGTGAGAACGCCCTAGCGGCCAATGAGCAGTTCTTC. Filled out from reference TRBV25-1 and TRBJ2-1, the complete variable domain reads EADIYQTPRYLVIGTGKKITLECSQTMGHDKMYWYQQDPGMELHLIHYSYGVNSTEKGDLSSESTVSRIRTEHFPLTLESARPSHTSQYLCASSENALAANEQFFGPGTRLTVL.

Regarding this clone: A much larger clonotype is one base distant, so this may be a read error. The sample has other DNA sequences that encode this CDR3 too. The chain links TRBV7-2 to TRBJ2-5; D is unclear. The germline V gene has CDR1 SGHTA and CDR2 FQGNSA. The V end was cut by 3 bases, the J end by 3 bases, with 2 bases between. This CDR3 region has 11 residues. This chain's CDR3 is CASSFKETQYF. The DNA of the CDR3 is TGTGCCAGCAGCTTCAAAGAGACCCAGTACTTC.

The chain employs TRBV9 and TRBJ2-1, with D tentatively TRBD2 (5 bases). V was cut by 0 bases and J by 9 bases, with 10 bases left in between. This CDR3 is built from 13 residues. Germline V lookup: CDR1 SGDLS, CDR2 YYNGEE. CDR3 sequence: CASSVDGVGEQFF. The CDR3 DNA sequence: TGTGCCAGCAGCGTAGACGGGGTAGGTGAGCAGTTCTTC.

This chain links TRBV18 with TRBJ2-1; 9 bases match TRBD1. CDR3 length: 16 amino acids. Trimming removed 5 bases from V and 0 bases from J; junction bases left unmatched: 5. Germline V gives CDR1 KGHSH, CDR2 LQKENI. The CDR3 sequence: CASSSGTGSSYNEQFF. In DNA, the CDR3 is TGTGCCAGCTCATCCGGGACAGGGAGCTCCTACAATGAGCAGTTCTTC. Drawing the rest from reference TRBV18 and TRBJ2-1, the complete variable domain is NAGVMQNPRHLVRRRGQEARLRCSPMKGHSHVYWYRQLPEEGLKFMVYLQKENIIDESGMPKERFSAEFPKEGPSILRIQQVVRGDSAAYFCASSSGTGSSYNEQFFGPGTRLTVL.

The chain couples TRBV29-1 to TRBJ2-3, with a tentative D call TRBD2 (6 bases). The CDR3 contains 11 residues. V shed 3 bases and J shed 5 bases, with 6 bases lying between them. Looked up from germline, CDR1 is SQVTM and CDR2 is ANQGSEA. The CDR3 sequence: CSVEGGDTQYF. The DNA of the CDR3 is TGCAGCGTTGAGGGAGGAGATACGCAGTATTTT.

Here the CDR3 reads CASSQDHSLTRTQYF. The CDR3 DNA follows: TGCGCCAGCAGCCAAGATCACAGCCTAACGCGGACCCAGTACTTC. V and J are TRBV4-3 and TRBJ2-5; D remains ambiguous. V dropped 0 bases and J dropped 7 bases, with 15 bases sitting between them. This CDR3 has 15 residues. Germline CDR1 and CDR2: LGHNA and YSLEER.

In its sample, this clone was seen a few times. This sequence joins TRBV29-1 and TRBJ2-5; no firm D call. Trimming removed 4 bases at V and 5 bases at J, with 17 bases between. Germline V gene data show CDR1 as SQVTM and CDR2 as ANQGSEA. The CDR3 length is 14 residues. CDR3 loop: CSVGRTVRWETQYF. As DNA, the CDR3 is TGCAGCGTTGGACGGACGGTCAGGTGGGAGACCCAGTACTTC.

The J gene is TRBJ2-3, the V gene TRBV7-9, with 9 bases fitting TRBD1. The germline CDR1 and CDR2 sequences are SEHNR and FQNEAQ (reference sequence). This CDR3 has 15 residues. V dropped 7 bases and J dropped 5; count of bases not matched to a gene: 10. The CDR3 nucleotides are TGTGCCAGCACCCCAACAGGGGGCAAGATAGATACGCAGTATTTT. Translation gives CASTPTGGKIDTQYF.

In its sample, this clone was seen a few times. The CDR3 sequence is CASSFWDRNYGYTF. The CDR3 DNA follows: TGTGCCAGCAGTTTTTGGGACAGGAACTATGGCTACACCTTC. V gene TRBV28 combines with J gene TRBJ1-2; TRBD1 matches at 8 bases. The CDR3 consists of 14 residues. Germline V gene data show CDR1 as MDHEN and CDR2 as SYDVKM. Germline trimming cut 3 bases from V and 2 bases from J; bases unmatched to any gene: 2.

This clone has a count of ten or more. The V call is TRBV25-1, the J call TRBJ1-4, with TRBD1 as a possible D gene (5 bases). There are 13 residues in the CDR3. Germline V gives CDR1 MGHDK, CDR2 SYGVNS. Trimming shortened V by 3 bases and J by 7 bases, and 9 bases separated the two germline ends. The CDR3 loop is CASSDAGREKLFF. Written as DNA, the CDR3 is TGTGCCAGCAGTGATGCAGGGCGTGAAAAACTGTTTTTT.

The V and J genes are TRBV5-1 and TRBJ2-7; 9 nucleotides match TRBD1. This CDR3 is 15 amino acids long. The germline gives CDR1 SGHRS, CDR2 YFSETQ. Trimming at V came to 2 bases and at J to 3 bases, leaving 6 bases not matched to a gene. The CDR3 DNA is TGCGCCAGCAGCTTAGGACAGGGGACAGGCTACGAGCAGTACGTC. This sequence encodes CASSLGQGTGYEQYV.

The CDR3 here is CASSEDRGMWQETQYF. The CDR3 nucleotides read TGTGCCAGCAGTGAAGACCGGGGCATGTGGCAAGAGACCCAGTACTTC. This chain uses TRBV2 with TRBJ2-5, with D perhaps matching TRBD1 or TRBD2 (5 bases each). Trimming took 1 base from V and 2 from J, leaving 14 bases between them. This CDR3 has 16 residues. Germline V gene data show CDR1 as SNHLY and CDR2 as FYNNEI.

The gene calls are TRBV18 and TRBJ1-2; no clear D gene. Germline CDR1 KGHSH, CDR2 LQKENI. The V gene lost 3 bases and the J gene lost 0 bases, with 11 bases spanning the gap. CDR3 length equals 15 residues. The CDR3 here is CASSPSMAANYGYTF. The CDR3 nucleotides are TGTGCCAGCTCACCTTCGATGGCCGCTAACTATGGCTACACCTTC.

The chain has TRBV6-5 and TRBJ2-1, with D perhaps TRBD1 (6 bases). Trimming pared 0 bases from V and 10 bases from J, leaving 10 bases between. This CDR3 has 13 residues. From germline, CDR1 is MNHEY and CDR2 SVGAGI. CDR3: CASSYSSGQEQFF. Written as DNA, the CDR3 is TGTGCCAGCAGTTACTCGTCCGGACAGGAGCAGTTCTTC.